This is a list of T cell receptor beta chains from one sample in a study of blood T cell repertoires in COVID-19. TCRdb keeps only in-frame clones here, not all; method: immunoSEQ multiplex PCR. There are 180,000 or so clones in the sample; about 87% occur only once, and 2.5% lies in the top ten. Sequences were obtained from peripheral blood. All receptors come from a man aged 35 to 55 with active or convalescent COVID-19. The CDR3 runs from the conserved cysteine through the conserved F or W. A D gene is named only where the DNA matches it firmly. The size field is filled for only some rows; it gives once, few, many or a size class.

j_gene | len | abundance | v_gene | d_gene | CDR3nt | CDR3aa
TRBJ2-2 | 17 | . | TRBV4-1 | TRBD2 | TGCGCCAGCAGCCATGGTTCGGCGGGGGGCGTTTCCGGGGAGCTGTTTTTT | CASSHGSAGGVSGELFF
TRBJ2-2 | 15 | once | TRBV7-9 | . | TGTGCCAGCAGCCGATACGCCAGGGAAACCGGGGAGCTGTTTTTT | CASSRYARETGELFF
TRBJ2-1 | 16 | . | TRBV7-9 | TRBD1 | TGTGCCAGCAGCTTCCGACAGGGGGCTCGGTACAATGAGCAGTTCTTC | CASSFRQGARYNEQFF
TRBJ2-1 | 17 | . | TRBV4-1 | . | TGCGCCAGCAGCCAAGACGGAGGGAGTGCGTGGTACAATGAGCAGTTCTTC | CASSQDGGSAWYNEQFF
TRBJ1-2 | 12 | . | TRBV6-5 | . | TGTGCCAGCAGTTGGGGAACAGGGAGCTACACCTTC | CASSWGTGSYTF
TRBJ1-2 | 13 | once | TRBV2 | . | TGTGCCAGCAGTGTGGCAGGGAGGGTTGGCTACACCTTC | CASSVAGRVGYTF
TRBJ1-1 | 13 | . | TRBV5-1 | . | TGCGCCAGCAGCTTGGCCGTCGGTCCTGAAGCTTTCTTT | CASSLAVGPEAFF
TRBJ2-7 | 14 | . | TRBV5-6 | . | TGTGCCAGCAGCTCAGGGACTCAGGGAAGGGAGCAGTACTTC | CASSSGTQGREQYF
TRBJ1-6 | 18 | . | TRBV5-1 | . | TGCGCCAGCAGCCCTTTCGTTCGGGGTGCGGCCGGAGATTCACCCCTCCACTTT | CASSPFVRGAAGDSPLHF
TRBJ1-1 | 15 | few | TRBV5-1 | TRBD1 | TGCGCCAGCAGCACCCGACAGGGGCCCTTCACTGAAGCTTTCTTT | CASSTRQGPFTEAFF
TRBJ1-4 | 13 | few | TRBV4-1 | . | TGCGCCAGCAGGCGGGGTCGAAATGAAAAACTGTTTTTT | CASRRGRNEKLFF
TRBJ1-1 | 15 | . | TRBV4-1 | . | TGCGCCAGCAGCCAAGATCATGGAGGGTTAACTGAAGCTTTCTTT | CASSQDHGGLTEAFF
TRBJ1-5 | 15 | . | TRBV7-8 | TRBD1 | TGTGCCAGCAGCCCAAGGACAGGGCGCATTCAGCCCCAGCATTTT | CASSPRTGRIQPQHF
TRBJ2-7 | 15 | . | TRBV3-1/TRBV3-2 | . | TGTGCCAGCAGCCAAGGTGCGGCGAACGGTTACGAGCAGTACTTC | CASSQGAANGYEQYF
TRBJ1-2 | 14 | . | TRBV25-1 | TRBD1 | TGTGCCAGCAGACGAGGACAGGACTTTTATGGCTACACCTTC | CASRRGQDFYGYTF
TRBJ1-5 | 15 | . | TRBV27 | . | TGTGCCAGCAGTTTGGGGGGAGCAAGCAATCAGCCCCAGCATTTT | CASSLGGASNQPQHF
TRBJ2-3 | 23 | . | TRBV10-3 | TRBD2 | TGTGCCATCAGTGACCCAACACCCGCCGGAGCCGGGACTCGGGGGGGCCCGCCAGATACGCAGTATTTT | CAISDPTPAGAGTRGGPPDTQYF
TRBJ1-4 | 14 | . | TRBV5-1 | . | TGCGCCAGCAGCTTGGCAGGGCTTAATGAAAAACTGTTTTTT | CASSLAGLNEKLFF
TRBJ1-3 | 18 | . | TRBV9 | . | TGTGCCAGCAGCGTAGACCCTTTGGACAGATCTTCTGGAAACACCATATATTTT | CASSVDPLDRSSGNTIYF
TRBJ1-1 | 16 | . | TRBV5-1 | TRBD1 | TGCGCCAGCAGCTTGGCGACAGGGGGGTTGAACACTGAAGCTTTCTTT | CASSLATGGLNTEAFF
TRBJ2-1 | 20 | . | TRBV6-6 | TRBD2 | TGTGCCAGCAGTCCAGCTGCCCCGGGAGCGGGGGGGACCTCCTACAATGAGCAGTTCTTC | CASSPAAPGAGGTSYNEQFF
TRBJ2-7 | 15 | once | TRBV11-2 | . | TGTGCCAGCAGCTTAGGGGCAGCCCCATCCTACGAGCAGTACTTC | CASSLGAAPSYEQYF
TRBJ2-7 | 13 | . | TRBV10-2 | TRBD1 | TGCGCCAGCAGGGGGACAGGGCTCTACGAGCAGTACTTC | CASRGTGLYEQYF
TRBJ1-2 | 15 | . | TRBV7-9 | . | TGTGCCAGCAGTATTCTAGGCAGTCCTAACTATGGCTACACCTTC | CASSILGSPNYGYTF
TRBJ2-3 | 13 | . | TRBV10-3 | TRBD2 | TGTGCCATCAGGGGGACTAGCGCAGATACGCAGTATTTT | CAIRGTSADTQYF
TRBJ2-6 | 15 | . | TRBV2 | . | TGTGCCAGCAGTCCATCGGGATCTGGGGCCAACGTCCTGACTTTC | CASSPSGSGANVLTF
TRBJ2-7 | 13 | once | TRBV29-1 | . | TGCAGCGTTGGGTCCAGGAAGGCCTACGAGCAGTACTTC | CSVGSRKAYEQYF
TRBJ1-2 | 14 | once | TRBV5-1 | . | TGCGCCAGCAGCTTGGCCACAGGGTCCTATGGCTACACCTTC | CASSLATGSYGYTF
TRBJ1-2 | 13 | . | TRBV2 | TRBD1 | TGTGTCAGGGGGCAGGGAACCGACTATGGCTACACCTTC | CVRGQGTDYGYTF
TRBJ2-7 | 16 | . | TRBV11-2 | TRBD1 | TGTGCCAGCAGTAAGAGACAGGGGGCGCTAGTTGTTGAGCAGTACTTC | CASSKRQGALVVEQYF
TRBJ1-4 | 14 | . | TRBV19 | . | TGTGCCAGTAGCCCAGCGGAACTTAATGAAAAACTGTTTTTT | CASSPAELNEKLFF
TRBJ1-2 | 14 | . | TRBV28 | . | TGTGCCAGCAGTGAGGGCGTTGCTAACTATGGCTACACCTTC | CASSEGVANYGYTF
TRBJ1-6 | 14 | . | TRBV28 | . | TGTGCCAGCAGTTCACGCGGCCAAAATTCACCCCTCCACTTT | CASSSRGQNSPLHF
TRBJ1-5 | 16 | . | TRBV5-1 | . | TGCGCCAGCAGCTTGGGGTCCCAGGGCTTAAATCAGCCCCAGCATTTT | CASSLGSQGLNQPQHF
TRBJ1-5 | 13 | . | TRBV5-6 | TRBD1 | TGTGCCAGCAGCCGACAGGGAAATCAGCCCCAGCATTTT | CASSRQGNQPQHF
TRBJ2-7 | 14 | . | TRBV12-1 | . | TGTGCCAGCAGCTCCGAACCACAGGGGTACGAGCAGTACTTC | CASSSEPQGYEQYF
TRBJ1-2 | 10 | . | TRBV2 | . | TGTGCCAGCAGTGACGGGGGCTACACCTTC | CASSDGGYTF
TRBJ1-6 | 13 | . | TRBV12-3/TRBV12-4 | TRBD1 | TGTGCCAGCAGGGGACAGGGCGATTCACCCCTCCACTTT | CASRGQGDSPLHF
TRBJ1-1 | 15 | . | TRBV7-6 | TRBD1 | TGTGCCAGCTTAGGGGGGACAGGGGCAAGCACTGAAGCTTTCTTT | CASLGGTGASTEAFF
TRBJ2-5 | 17 | . | TRBV28 | TRBD2 | TGTGCCAGCAGTTTCTTTCCCGGGACTAGCGGGGGGGAGACCCAGTACTTC | CASSFFPGTSGGETQYF
TRBJ1-4 | 16 | few | TRBV4-1 | . | TGCGCCAGCAGCCAAGGTGAGGTTGCAACTAATGAAAAACTGTTTTTT | CASSQGEVATNEKLFF
TRBJ1-1 | 14 | . | TRBV5-4 | . | TGTGCCAGCAGCTTGGCCGGGAGGTTCGCATCGGCTTTCTTT | CASSLAGRFASAFF
TRBJ2-2 | 13 | . | TRBV2 | . | TGTGCCAGCAGCGTACAGTTCACCGGGGAGCTGTTTTTT | CASSVQFTGELFF
TRBJ1-6 | 13 | once | TRBV30 | . | TGTGCCTGGAGTGGGGGCCGGGGGGGAACCCTCCACTTT | CAWSGGRGGTLHF
TRBJ2-1 | 13 | . | TRBV10-2 | TRBD2 | TGCGCCACGAATAGCGGGGGGCCTAATGAGCAGTTCTTC | CATNSGGPNEQFF
TRBJ1-5 | 13 | . | TRBV27 | TRBD1 | TGTGCCAGCAGTGTAGACAGGGATCAGCCCCAGCATTTT | CASSVDRDQPQHF
TRBJ2-3 | 18 | . | TRBV6-2/TRBV6-3 | TRBD1 | TGTGCCAGCAGTTTCGAGACAGGGGATCGATTACCCACAGATACGCAGTATTTT | CASSFETGDRLPTDTQYF
TRBJ1-1 | 13 | . | TRBV6-1 | . | TGTGCCAGCAGTGAAGTCTTGAACACTGAAGCTTTCTTT | CASSEVLNTEAFF
TRBJ2-3 | 13 | . | TRBV10-2 | . | TGCGCCAGCAGGGACACAGGCACAGATACGCAGTATTTT | CASRDTGTDTQYF
TRBJ2-1 | 18 | . | TRBV5-1 | TRBD2 | TGCGCCAGCAGCAACGATCGTAGCGGGGGGAACCTCTACAATGAGCAGTTCTTC | CASSNDRSGGNLYNEQFF
TRBJ1-3 | 15 | . | TRBV5-8 | . | TGTGCCAGCAGCTTGGGCGGAGGTATAGGAAACACCATATATTTT | CASSLGGGIGNTIYF
TRBJ2-3 | 17 | . | TRBV27 | . | TGTGCCAGCAGTTTATTCGGGGGATACCAACGCACAGATACGCAGTATTTT | CASSLFGGYQRTDTQYF
TRBJ2-1 | 17 | . | TRBV7-3 | . | TGTGCCAGCAGCTTAAGGGGTGCGGGGGCCCTTTACAATGAGCAGTTCTTC | CASSLRGAGALYNEQFF
TRBJ2-5 | 18 | . | TRBV30 | TRBD1 | TGTGCCTGGAGTGTAAGGTACAGGGGTCGATTATCAGAAGAGACCCAGTACTTC | CAWSVRYRGRLSEETQYF
TRBJ1-1 | 17 | few | TRBV28 | TRBD1 | TGTGCCAGCAGTTACAGGGGATGGGAGAACGTGGACACTGAAGCTTTCTTT | CASSYRGWENVDTEAFF
TRBJ2-5 | 16 | . | TRBV30 | TRBD1 | TGTGCCTGGAGTCGTGGACAGGGGGCTGTGTGGGAGACCCAGTACTTC | CAWSRGQGAVWETQYF
TRBJ1-1 | 14 | once | TRBV6-5 | TRBD1 | TGTGCCAGCACAAGACAGGGGAGGAACACTGAAGCTTTCTTT | CASTRQGRNTEAFF
TRBJ1-5 | 13 | . | TRBV6-1 | . | TGTGCCAGCAGTGAATTCGGAGGACAGCCCCAGCATTTT | CASSEFGGQPQHF
TRBJ1-2 | 15 | . | TRBV2 | TRBD1 | TGTGCCAGCAGTCTTTCGGGACAGTCGATCTATGGCTACACCTTC | CASSLSGQSIYGYTF
TRBJ1-1 | 12 | . | TRBV20-1 | . | TGCAGTGCTAGTTCAGGGTTGACTGAAGCTTTCTTT | CSASSGLTEAFF